This T cell receptor (beta chain) was retrieved from a study of identical twins. Findings of the study overall: An excess of low generation probability was shown by twin-shared out-of-frame alpha sequences. Instead of following the same donors, the conclusions were based on cross-sectional statistical analysis. Fewer insertions were carried by abundant cord blood beta clonotypes, but none was seen in memory repertoires.

TCRdb fed the 5' RACE reads into MiXCR, producing one record per CDR3 protein. This table has around 960,000 distinct CDR3 sequences, 9% to 15% appearing once. About this clonotype itself: Its antigen is not identified.

Germline V gene lookup returns CDR1 MNHNS and CDR2 SASEGT. The CDR3 contains 15 residues. V lost 7 bases to trimming and J lost 7 bases; unmatched junction nucleotides: 15. These data were also reused for a study on yellow fever vaccine responses in identical twins.

Sequenced material: PBMCs. The chain employs TRBV6-1 and TRBJ1-1, with 7 bases identical to TRBD1. This TCR was sampled from a woman under 30 in good health. The CDR3 nucleotides read TGTGCCAGCAATCGACCCACAGGGGTGGACATTGAAGCTTTCTTT. It specifies CASNRPTGVDIEAFF.